This TCR beta chain was profiled in a study of blood T cell repertoires in COVID-19. About the study: The analysed material was cDNA or gDNA that came from T cells, B-cell-depleted T cells, or PBMCs.

Study processing details: Quantification of nucleated cells was approximated via reference gene primer amplification. Profiled with immunoSEQ multiplex PCR; TCRdb holds only in-frame clones, not every one. V and J calls and clone size follow that table, whereas D and trimming were derived from the DNA. The profile covers about 27,000 clones, with about four fifths appearing a single time and about 67% taken by the ten largest. The TCR was taken from a man in his 70s with acute or convalescent COVID-19. Sequenced sample: peripheral blood.

Here the CDR3 reads CASSIGALYTEAFF. DNA of the CDR3: TGTGCCAGCAGCATCGGAGCTCTTTACACTGAAGCTTTCTTT. The rearrangement joins TRBV5-4 to TRBJ1-1, with D uncertain. Germline V gene data show CDR1 as SGHNT and CDR2 as YYREEE (reference sequence). The CDR3 sequence is 14 residues long. Trimming shortened V by 4 bases and J by 3 bases, and 13 bases separated the two germline ends.